This T cell receptor beta chain derives from a study of OX40 agonist ivuxolimab in advanced cancers. Overall study: Patients were infused with ivuxolimab every 2 weeks at 0.01 to 10 mg/kg. Two cutaneous melanoma patients and one hepatocellular carcinoma patient, three in all, had partial responses.

The method was immunoSEQ multiplex PCR; TCRdb's version includes in-frame clones alone and lacks a portion of them. This sample has 51,000 or so clones; 79% occur once, and the top ten carry 1.5% to 2%. Study-wide results and limits: Partial responders at 0.1-3.0 mg/kg showed near-lowest clonal expansion.

The CDR3 totals 13 residues. V was shortened by 3 bases and J by 5 bases, with 11 bases between the two germline ends. Germline CDR1 reads SEHNR; CDR2 reads FQNEAQ (reference sequence). To note about this clone: Antigen unknown.

V and J are TRBV7-9 and TRBJ2-7, with a weak D call TRBD2 (7 bases). The TCR comes from an adult with an advanced solid tumor such as melanoma, head and neck, liver or kidney cancer. This material consisted of CD4+ or CD8+ T cells sorted from blood, taken in a trial of the OX40 agonist ivuxolimab. CDR3 sequence: CASSFAGGHEQYF. The CDR3 coding sequence is TGTGCCAGCAGCTTCGCCGGGGGGCACGAGCAGTACTTC.